This note documents a single T cell receptor (beta chain) sequence. This clonotype was detected many times. Its target antigen remains unknown. No per-base quality is available; no much larger clone lies one base away. The data are from a study of blood T cells in healthy people across ages (dated by TCRdb to between 2015 and 2016). Regarding the study in general: In model experiments, roughly one uniquely barcoded TCR beta cDNA molecule per two T cells was captured by template switching. Age-related changes in TCR beta repertoire diversity were measured in the study by deep sequencing normalized with unique cDNA molecular identifiers. Four age groups were formed from the donors: young (average 16 years), middle-aged (approximately 40), aged (around 62) and long-lived (roughly 81). To avoid experimental bias, donors of different ages were distributed randomly across sequencing lanes. Using the same blood draw, the study looked at two additional independent replicas of 1 million unique cDNA reads for two donors, one aged 18 to 30 and the other aged 80 or older. The full study reports these points: Estimates of total diversity based on one million sequenced T cells were regarded as lower bounds and as underestimates. As age increased, observed TCR beta diversity per million T cells dropped in a roughly linear way, and a significant reduction was already evident by age 40. Observed TCR beta diversity correlated strongly with the percentage of naive T cells measured by flow cytometry. Conclusive comparison of naive and antigen-experienced compartments was prevented by the profiling of bulk unsorted PBMCs. Compared with the aged group, the long-lived group had more naive CD4+ T cells, fewer expanded clones and increased TCR diversity, a pattern suggesting age selection. Because donor CMV infection status was unknown, age-related changes in expanded clonotypes were potentially confounded.

To prepare the library, 5' RACE was applied. These reads were obtained on an Illumina HiSeq 2500. A second PCR of about 6 to 11 cycles was performed with a sample-barcoded 5' primer and a J-beta primer mix. A unique molecular identifier was introduced onto each TCR beta cDNA molecule by a template-switch 5' adaptor carrying 12 random nucleotides. Each sample yielded at least 3 million CDR3-containing paired-end reads. All of the RNA was converted into first-strand cDNA using the Mint cDNA synthesis kit, with a TRBC-specific oligonucleotide serving as the primer. Following uracil-DNA glycosylase treatment, a first 18-cycle PCR with universal primers M1SS and BC2_uni_R was performed on all cDNA. On the study's bioinformatics: For normalization, 1 million high-quality reads were randomly selected from each sample, with every read carrying a distinct molecular identifier. Reads sharing molecular identifiers were discarded rather than binned into consensus sequences. MiTCR, run with a Q25 quality threshold and the strictest error-elimination algorithm, handled CDR3 identification, clonotype clustering and error correction. A nonparametric unseen species model with Euler transformation was used to estimate a lower bound on total TCR beta diversity. TCRdb trimmed public reads at Q25 via fastp, called clones via MiXCR and kept in-frame beta chains. Entries are consolidated by CDR3 protein sequence, retaining the most common genes and DNA. These V and J calls are TCRdb output, not the study's own analysis. In this sample the table shows about 400,000 distinct CDR3 sequences, 52% of which occur a single time. Together, the top ten hold about 54% of the sample.

Systemically healthy Caucasian individuals from Russia, 35 to 40 in total and aged 6 to 90 years, were included as donors. Each donor gave about 9.7 milliliters of peripheral blood, drawn into EDTA-treated Vacutainer tubes. PBMCs were isolated by Ficoll-Paque density-gradient centrifugation, with at least 6.5 million obtained per sample. Trizol reagent was used to extract total RNA from the PBMCs, yielding at least 6 micrograms per sample. Naive CD45RAhigh/CD27high T cell percentages were measured by flow cytometry on a PBMC aliquot from every donor. The V end loses 1 base and the J end loses 8 bases, and a stretch of 6 bases separates them. CDR1 and CDR2 (SGHTA, FQGNSA) derive from the germline V gene. CDR3 length: 12 amino acids, cysteine to phenylalanine. Only the CDR3 portion is preserved as DNA: 36 bases, with reading frame beginning at the first base.

The chain employs TRBV7-2 and TRBJ2-1; TRBD1 might be the D gene, on 5 matching bases. The clonotype originates from a man in his 60s in good health. The sample taken for sequencing was blood. The CDR3 corresponds to CASSLGGYEQFF. The DNA sequence reads TGTGCCAGCAGCTTAGGGGGCTATGAGCAGTTCTTC.